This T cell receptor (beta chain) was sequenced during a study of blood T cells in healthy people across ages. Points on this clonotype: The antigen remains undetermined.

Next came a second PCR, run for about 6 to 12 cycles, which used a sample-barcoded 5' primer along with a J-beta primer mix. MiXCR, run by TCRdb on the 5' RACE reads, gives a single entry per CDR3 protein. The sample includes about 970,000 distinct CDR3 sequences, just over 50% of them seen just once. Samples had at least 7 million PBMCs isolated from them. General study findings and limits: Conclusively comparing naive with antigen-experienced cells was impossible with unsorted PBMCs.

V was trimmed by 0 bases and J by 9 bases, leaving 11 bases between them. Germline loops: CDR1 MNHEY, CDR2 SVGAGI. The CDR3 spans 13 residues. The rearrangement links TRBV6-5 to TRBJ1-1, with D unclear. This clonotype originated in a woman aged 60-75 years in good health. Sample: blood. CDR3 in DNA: TGTGCCAGCAGTTACTCGATTGGGAATCAAGCTTTCTTT. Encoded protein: CASSYSIGNQAFF.